Reported below is one T cell receptor beta chain. Other DNA sequences in the sample encode the same CDR3. The data were taken from a study of shared clonotypes between healthy human individuals. Repertoires were generated with immunoSEQ multiplex PCR, while TCRdb's copy carries only in-frame clones and drops some. Here the sample spans about 730,000 clones, approximately 77% being singletons. From germline, CDR1 is SEHNR and CDR2 FQNEAQ (reference sequence). With 0 bases removed from V and 7 bases from J, the gap between germline ends came to 7 bases. The CDR3 sequence is 13 residues long. V usage is TRBV7-9 and J usage is TRBJ1-5; the D gene is possibly TRBD1 (5 bases). Sample: memory CD4+ T cells sorted from blood. Noted subset: CD45RA-negative fraction. The origin of this receptor is a woman between 25 and 40 years old in good health. This CDR3 is CASSLARGQPQHF. Written as DNA, the CDR3 is TGTGCCAGCAGCTTAGCGCGGGGGCAGCCCCAGCATTTT.